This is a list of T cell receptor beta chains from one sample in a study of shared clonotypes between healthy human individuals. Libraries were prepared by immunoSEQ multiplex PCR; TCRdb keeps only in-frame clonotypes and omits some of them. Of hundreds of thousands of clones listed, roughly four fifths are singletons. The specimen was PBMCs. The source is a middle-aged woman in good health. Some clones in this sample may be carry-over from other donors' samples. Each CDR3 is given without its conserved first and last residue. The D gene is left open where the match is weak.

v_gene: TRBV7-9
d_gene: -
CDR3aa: ASSTGWATYEQY

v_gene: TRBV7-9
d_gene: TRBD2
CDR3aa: ASSTGTNTDTQY

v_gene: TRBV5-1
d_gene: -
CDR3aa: ASSLATESSGYT

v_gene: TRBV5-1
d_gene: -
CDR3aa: ASSLQGFKLTEAF

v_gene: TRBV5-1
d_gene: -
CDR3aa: ASSLGGLIYNEQF

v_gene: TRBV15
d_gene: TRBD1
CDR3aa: ATSKGFYRGAAEQY

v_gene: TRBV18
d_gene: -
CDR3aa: ASSPLDTTNEKLF

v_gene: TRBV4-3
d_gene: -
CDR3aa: ASSPYFPGDYEQY

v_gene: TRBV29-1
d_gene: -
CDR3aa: SVGGGSADTQY

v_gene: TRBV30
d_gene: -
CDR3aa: AWSQGAEQY

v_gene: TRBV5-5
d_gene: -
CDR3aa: ASSTRASLRTEAF

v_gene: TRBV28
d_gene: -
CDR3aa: ASSLISSGTDTQY

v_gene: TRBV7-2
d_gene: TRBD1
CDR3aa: ASSFRTGGTGELF

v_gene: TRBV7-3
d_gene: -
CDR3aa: ASSLRGGSPYEQY

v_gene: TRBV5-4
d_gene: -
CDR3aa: ASSLQPVSYEQY

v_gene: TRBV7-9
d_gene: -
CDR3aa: ASSLGRTIQETQY

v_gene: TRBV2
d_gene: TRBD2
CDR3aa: ASIFRVREGLDTQY

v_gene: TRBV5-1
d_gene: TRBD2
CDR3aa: ASNREGDRTDTQY

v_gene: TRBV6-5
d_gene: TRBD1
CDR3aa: ASSSLPGQGLSEQY

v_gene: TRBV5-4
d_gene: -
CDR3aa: ASSTVDRTEAF

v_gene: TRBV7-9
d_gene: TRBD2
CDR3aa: ASSRLAGETNIQY

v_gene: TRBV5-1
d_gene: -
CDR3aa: ASSANPNLSYNEQF

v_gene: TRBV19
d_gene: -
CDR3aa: ASRGARSSGYT

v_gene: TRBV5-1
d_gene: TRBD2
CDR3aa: ASSLGTSAAYNEQF

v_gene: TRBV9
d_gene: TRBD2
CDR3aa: ASTPVGTSGSADTQY

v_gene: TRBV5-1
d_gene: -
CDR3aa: ASSLGVLNTEAF

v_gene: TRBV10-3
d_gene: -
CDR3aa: AISGGAGQQLRSAYEQY

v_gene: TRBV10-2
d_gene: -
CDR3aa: ASSESVWGTLNTEAF

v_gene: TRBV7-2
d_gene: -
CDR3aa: ASSLGPTGANVLT

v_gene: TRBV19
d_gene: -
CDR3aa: ASSARQRGNTEAF

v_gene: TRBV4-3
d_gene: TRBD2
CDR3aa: ASSQEPPAGAQQETQY

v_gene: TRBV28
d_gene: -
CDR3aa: ASSLTERASSPEAF

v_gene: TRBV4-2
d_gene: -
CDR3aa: ASSPQKWGESTGELF

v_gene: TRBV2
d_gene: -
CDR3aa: ASSEKRGGLMDEQF

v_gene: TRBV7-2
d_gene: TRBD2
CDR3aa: ASSQGTSGGGYNEQF

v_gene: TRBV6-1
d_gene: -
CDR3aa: ASSDQRGYNEQF

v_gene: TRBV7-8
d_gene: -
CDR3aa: ASSLSVNQPQH

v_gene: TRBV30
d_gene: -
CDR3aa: AWSKGPNQPQH

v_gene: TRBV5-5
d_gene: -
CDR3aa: ASSRGPIDGYEQY

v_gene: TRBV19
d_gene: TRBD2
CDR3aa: ASSGAGVTGELF

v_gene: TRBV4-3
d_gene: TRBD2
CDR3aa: ASSQDQGAGGSRAQY

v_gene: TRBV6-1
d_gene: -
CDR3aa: ASSERPGSINEQF

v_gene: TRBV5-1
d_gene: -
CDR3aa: ASRPEGATNEKLF

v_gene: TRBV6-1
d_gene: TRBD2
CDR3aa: ASSEVAGVWWDTQY

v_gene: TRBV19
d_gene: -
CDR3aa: ASSIRSEAF

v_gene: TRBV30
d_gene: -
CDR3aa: AWVAQGPAGELF

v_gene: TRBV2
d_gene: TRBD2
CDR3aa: ASRALASGELF

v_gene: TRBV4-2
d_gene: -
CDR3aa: ASSQPERYEQY

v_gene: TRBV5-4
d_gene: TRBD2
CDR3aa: ASSPGLAGDWTGELF

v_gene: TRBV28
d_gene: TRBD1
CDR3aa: ASRPTGDTEAF

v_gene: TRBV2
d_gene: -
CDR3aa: ASSEVRNTGELF

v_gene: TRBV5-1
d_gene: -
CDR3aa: ASSLGVIYEQY

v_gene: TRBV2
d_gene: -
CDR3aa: ASGLYNEQF

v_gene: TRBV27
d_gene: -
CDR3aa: ATWGVRSSYEQY

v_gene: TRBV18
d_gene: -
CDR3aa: ASSLEPATNEKLF